This entry features one TCR beta chain sequence. Its antigen is currently unknown. CDR3 length: 16 amino acids. Germline CDR1 is GTSNPN and CDR2 is SVGIG (reference sequence). The trim removed 0 bases at V and 6 bases at J, leaving 11 bases unmatched. This entry comes from a study of cytomegalovirus exposure and HLA in healthy donors. The wider study: A data release that came early held around 85 million unique TCRs from HLA-typed donors.

Primers included in the PCR were 60 Vbeta and 13 Jbeta primers. The method was immunoSEQ multiplex PCR; TCRdb's version includes in-frame clones alone and lacks a portion of them. The table has 95,000 to 150,000 clones, around 66% seen once. Findings of the study overall: Later analysis identified a missense DCLRE1C variant that was linked to TCR beta V- and J-gene trimming. Presence/absence analyses took donor sequencing depth as roughly uniform.

This receptor was identified in a young man in good health and CMV-seronegative. V usage is TRBV30 and J usage is TRBJ2-7; TRBD2 matches 10 bases. Sequenced sample: PBMCs. CDR3 DNA sequence: TGTGCCTGGAGTGTATATGATCTAGCGGGAGTCGCCGAGCAGTACTTC. Its protein is CAWSVYDLAGVAEQYF.